One and the same sample provided the 18 T cell receptor beta chains below, sequenced in a study of cytotoxic CD8 clonotypes in ibrutinib-treated CLL. Data came from immunoSEQ multiplex PCR; TCRdb stores just in-frame clones and leaves some out. In the table there are approximately 210,000 clones, over 60% of which are singletons. Sequenced material: PBMCs, taken after 24 months of ibrutinib treatment. The source is a human donor with chronic lymphocytic leukemia.

The chain links TRBV27 to TRBJ2-7; 12 nucleotides agree with TRBD2. From germline, CDR1 is MNHEY and CDR2 SMNVEV (reference sequence). V shed 1 base and J 1 base; nucleotides not matched to a gene: 5. There are 17 residues in the CDR3. Here the CDR3 DNA reads TGTGCCAGCAGTTTATTACGCGGACTAGCGGGATCCTACGAGCAGTACTTC. This gives the protein CASSLLRGLAGSYEQYF.

For the CDR3, the DNA is TGTGCCACCAGCAGAGATTCAGGGGACAGGACCTACGAGCAGTACTTC. Its translation is CATSRDSGDRTYEQYF. The chain joins TRBV15 to TRBJ2-5, with 8 bases matching TRBD1. The DNA end is a closer match to TRBJ2-7, so the J assignment may be wrong. Per germline, CDR1 LNHNV and CDR2 YYDKDF (reference sequence). The CDR3 spans 16 residues.

The V call is TRBV6-1, the J call TRBJ1-2; 8 bases map to TRBD1. Per the germline V gene, CDR1 is MNHNS and CDR2 is SASEGT. The CDR3 runs 16 residues. V was clipped by 1 base and J by 4 bases; unmatched bases: 8. In DNA form, the CDR3 reads TGTGCCAGCAGTGAAGTGGACAGGGAGTTTACCTATGGCTACACCTTC. This translates into CASSEVDREFTYGYTF.

The genes are TRBV7-6 and TRBJ2-6; TRBD1 agrees at 8 bases. CDR3 length: 20 amino acids. Germline CDR1 reads SGHVS; CDR2 reads FNYEAQ. J gave up 0 bases and V 1 base, and 11 bases lay outside the gene matches. The CDR3, as DNA: TGTGCCAGCAGCTTAGTGAGGGGCCGGGACAGGAGCTCTGGGGCCAACGTCCTGACTTTC. The encoded protein is CASSLVRGRDRSSGANVLTF. Supplemented by reference TRBV7-6 and TRBJ2-6, the full variable domain reads GAGVSQSPRYKVTKRGQDVALRCDPISGHVSLYWYRQALGQGPEFLTYFNYEAQQDKSGLPNDRFSAERPEGSISTLTIQRTEQRDSAMYRCASSLVRGRDRSSGANVLTFGAGSRLTVL.

The chain carries TRBV4-2 and TRBJ1-1, with D perhaps TRBD1 (5 bases). Looked up from germline, CDR1 is LGHNA and CDR2 is YNFKEQ. V lost 0 bases and J 3 bases, leaving 20 bases between the germline ends. The length of the CDR3 is 18 residues. CDR3 in amino acids: CASSQDPQGLERDTEAFF. The CDR3 bases are TGTGCCAGCAGCCAAGACCCGCAGGGTCTAGAACGAGACACTGAAGCTTTCTTT.

The chain has TRBV5-1 and TRBJ2-1, with D unclear. This CDR3 has 16 amino acids. Germline V gene sequence: CDR1 SGHRS, CDR2 YFSETQ. V was trimmed by 1 base and J by 0 bases, leaving 11 bases between them. In DNA form, the CDR3 reads TGCGCCAGCAGCTTGAACCTTCAAAGCTCCTACAATGAGCAGTTCTTC. Translation: CASSLNLQSSYNEQFF.

V usage is TRBV6-5 and J usage is TRBJ1-2; D uncertain. The CDR3 length is 11 residues. Germline V CDR1 and CDR2: MNHEY, SVGAGI. With 6 bases removed from V and 2 bases from J, the gap between germline ends came to 4 bases. CDR3: CASSPNYGYTF. The CDR3 coding sequence is TGTGCCAGCAGCCCGAACTATGGCTACACCTTC.

This clone was seen a handful of times. CDR3 loop: CASSLVYGRHSHGELFF. For the CDR3, the DNA is TGTGCCAGCAGCTTAGTCTACGGGAGGCATTCCCACGGGGAGCTGTTTTTT. This sequence joins TRBV11-2 and TRBJ2-2; TRBD2 matches at 7 bases. Germline V gene lookup returns CDR1 SGHAT and CDR2 FQNNGV. The CDR3 loop spans 17 amino acids. V shed 1 base, J shed 7 bases, and the junction held 12 bases outside the gene matches.

The chain couples TRBV25-1 to TRBJ2-3, with TRBD1 matching 12 bases. CDR3 length equals 16 residues. Looked up from germline, CDR1 is MGHDK and CDR2 is SYGVNS. V dropped 4 bases and J dropped 2; count of bases not matched to a gene: 4. The CDR3 nucleotides are TGTGCCAGCAGTGGGGGACAGGGGGCAGTCACAGATACGCAGTATTTT. Amino acids: CASSGGQGAVTDTQYF.

The chain joins TRBV23-1 to TRBJ1-5; 8 bases are a match to TRBD1. TRBV23-1 is treated as an ORF (open reading frame) with a function not yet certain. J gave up 4 bases and V 9 bases, and 11 bases lay outside the gene matches. CDR3 length equals 15 residues. CDR3 protein: CARIPGQALNQPQHF. CDR3 nucleotide sequence: TGCGCCAGAATTCCGGGACAGGCCCTAAATCAGCCCCAGCATTTT.

This clone is a singleton in its sample. The chain joins TRBV7-8 to TRBJ2-5; D is possibly TRBD2 (5 bases). V shed 2 bases and J shed 5 bases, with 21 bases lying between them. Germline values: CDR1 SGHVS, CDR2 FQNEAQ. This CDR3 has 17 residues. The CDR3, as DNA: TGTGCCAGCAGCTTAATAGCGATGAGCATACCTCGGGAGACCCAGTACTTC. It translates to CASSLIAMSIPRETQYF.

The rearrangement uses TRBV11-3 and TRBJ2-6, with D maybe TRBD2 (6 bases). This CDR3 has 19 residues. Trimming cost V 1 base and J 0 bases, with 16 bases left between them. Germline V gives CDR1 SGHNT, CDR2 YENEEA. The DNA of the CDR3 is TGTGCCAGCAGCTTAGCTGGCCCAGCGGGTGTCTCTGGGGCCAACGTCCTGACTTTC. Its protein product is CASSLAGPAGVSGANVLTF.

The CDR3 loop reads CASNSAGVSYEQYF. The CDR3 bases are TGTGCCAGCAACTCAGCGGGAGTCAGCTACGAGCAGTACTTC. The chain links TRBV6-5 to TRBJ2-7; 8 positions match TRBD2. CDR1 MNHEY and CDR2 SVGAGI come from the germline V gene. Trimming took 7 bases from V and 3 from J; bases not matched to a gene: 8. The CDR3 runs 14 residues.

The genes are TRBV5-1 and TRBJ2-3; D uncertain. There are 15 residues in the CDR3. Germline CDR1 is SGHRS and CDR2 is YFSETQ. Trimming cost V 0 bases and J 2 bases, with 10 bases left between them. The CDR3 sequence: CASSLVGRITDTQYF. CDR3 nucleotides: TGCGCCAGCAGCTTGGTAGGTAGAATCACAGATACGCAGTATTTT.

In its sample, this clone was seen a few times. V and J are TRBV5-4 and TRBJ2-6; TRBD1 matches at 7 bases. The junction had 3 bases not matched to a gene; V was cut back by 4 bases and J by 2 bases. CDR3 size: 15 residues. Germline V lookup: CDR1 SGHNT, CDR2 YYREEE (reference sequence). In DNA form, the CDR3 reads TGTGCCAGCAGCACCGACAGGGCTGGGGCCAACGTCCTGACTTTC. Protein sequence: CASSTDRAGANVLTF.

The rearrangement links TRBV5-1 to TRBJ2-3, with TRBD2 as a possible D gene (6 bases). The ends were cut back, 4 bases at V and 0 bases at J, with 12 bases in the middle. The V gene's germline CDR1 is SGHRS and CDR2 YFSETQ. The CDR3 loop spans 15 amino acids. CDR3 sequence (DNA): TGCGCCAGCAGCGGCGGGACTGCAAGCACAGATACGCAGTATTTT. This codes for CASSGGTASTDTQYF. The full variable domain, completed using reference TRBV5-1 and TRBJ2-3, is KAGVTQTPRYLIKTRGQQVTLSCSPISGHRSVSWYQQTPGQGLQFLFEYFSETQRNKGNFPGRFSGRQFSNSRSEMNVSTLELGDSALYLCASSGGTASTDTQYFGPGTRLTVL.

The chain couples TRBV7-7 to TRBJ2-3; D uncertain. The germline V gene encodes CDR1 SSHAT and CDR2 FNYEAQ (reference sequence). V was clipped by 1 base and J by 1 base, with 6 bases between them. There are 14 residues in the CDR3. The CDR3 reads CASSLVVGTDTQYF. CDR3 sequence (DNA): TGTGCCAGCAGCTTAGTAGTGGGCACAGATACGCAGTATTTT. Full variable domain (remainder filled in from reference TRBV7-7 and TRBJ2-3): GAGVSQSPRYKVTKRGQDVTLRCDPISSHATLYWYQQALGQGPEFLTYFNYEAQPDKSGLPSDRFSAERPEGSISTLTIQRTEQRDSAMYRCASSLVVGTDTQYFGPGTRLTVL.

The CDR3, as DNA: TGCGCCAGCAGCCAACCCGGGCGGGGTGGCTATGGCTACACCTTC. This encodes CASSQPGRGGYGYTF. V is TRBV4-1 and J is TRBJ1-2; D is undetermined. Germline assignment: CDR1 MGHRA and CDR2 YSYEKL. The CDR3 totals 15 residues. Trimming took 2 bases from V and 4 from J, leaving 14 bases between them.